This T cell receptor (beta chain) originates from a study of blood T cells in healthy people across ages. Germline V CDR1 and CDR2: SGHRS, YFSETQ. Trimming left V 6 bases short and J 2 bases short, with 16 bases between. The CDR3 totals 15 residues. Sample-barcoded 5' priming and a J-beta primer mix drove a second PCR of roughly 6 to 12 cycles. From the 5' RACE reads, TCRdb called clonotypes with MiXCR, one entry per CDR3 protein. Seen here are 800,000 to 950,000 distinct CDR3 sequences, about 48% observed once, and the top ten hold about an eighth. Sequenced: blood. V gene TRBV5-1 combines with J gene TRBJ2-3, with TRBD1 as a possible D gene (6 bases). The clonotype comes from a man aged 30 to 45 in good health. CDR3 loop: CASTLDGTNTDTQYF. DNA for the CDR3: TGCGCCAGCACCCTAGACGGGACAAACACAGATACGCAGTATTTT.